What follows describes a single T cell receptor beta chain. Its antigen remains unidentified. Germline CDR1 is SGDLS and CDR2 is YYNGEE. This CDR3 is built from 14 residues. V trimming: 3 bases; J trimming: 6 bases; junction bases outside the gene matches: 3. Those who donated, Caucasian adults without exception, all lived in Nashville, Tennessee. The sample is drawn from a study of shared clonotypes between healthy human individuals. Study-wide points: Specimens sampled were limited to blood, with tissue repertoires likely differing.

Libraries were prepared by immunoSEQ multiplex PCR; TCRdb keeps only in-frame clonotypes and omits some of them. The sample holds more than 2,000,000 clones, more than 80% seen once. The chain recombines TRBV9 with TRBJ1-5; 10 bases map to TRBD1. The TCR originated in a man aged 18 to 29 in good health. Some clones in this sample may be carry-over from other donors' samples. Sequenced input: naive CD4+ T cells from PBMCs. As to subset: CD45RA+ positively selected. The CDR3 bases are TGTGCCAGCAGCGCGACAGGGGGCGGTCAGCCCCAGCATTTT. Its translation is CASSATGGGQPQHF.